This T cell receptor beta chain is drawn from a study of blood T cell repertoires in COVID-19. Study background: The samples span acute and convalescent COVID-19 from the United States, Italy and Spain. T cells, B-cell-depleted T cells, or PBMCs supplied cDNA or gDNA.

This CDR3 is 15 amino acids long. Trimming pared 4 bases from V and 1 base from J, leaving 14 bases between. CDR1 and CDR2 (germline): SGHRS, YFSETQ. Libraries were prepared by immunoSEQ multiplex PCR; TCRdb keeps only in-frame clonotypes and omits some of them. The sample records 250,000 to 350,000 clones, 70% to 90% being singletons. Participant-reported clinical history was the basis for cohort assignment. The recovered donors of Cohort 3 showed two negative PCRs, clearance, or symptom resolution. The source material was PBMCs or T cells enriched from blood (not recorded which). This rearrangement joins TRBV5-1 to TRBJ1-1, with D perhaps TRBD1 (6 bases). The receptor was derived from a young woman who had recovered from COVID-19. The DNA for the CDR3 is TGCGCCAGCAGCATAGCCGGGACACGGAACACTGAAGCTTTCTTT. It codes for CASSIAGTRNTEAFF. Looking up the rest from reference TRBV5-1 and TRBJ1-1 gives the full variable domain: KAGVTQTPRYLIKTRGQQVTLSCSPISGHRSVSWYQQTPGQGLQFLFEYFSETQRNKGNFPGRFSGRQFSNSRSEMNVSTLELGDSALYLCASSIAGTRNTEAFFGQGTRLTVV.